This T cell receptor beta chain emerged from a study of blood T cell repertoires in COVID-19. About the study: Acute and convalescent COVID-19 specimens originated in the United States, Italy and Spain.

Per the germline V gene, CDR1 is SGHNT and CDR2 is YYREEE (reference sequence). The CDR3 consists of 16 residues. Trimming at V came to 3 bases and at J to 0 bases, leaving 5 bases not matched to a gene. Authors' data handling: Scientists estimated how many nucleated cells there were by amplifying reference gene primers. The table came from immunoSEQ multiplex PCR; TCRdb's copy has only in-frame clones and leaves some out. V, J and clone size derive from that table, while D and trimming were established from the DNA sequence. In the table there are about 200,000 clones, 65% to 85% of which are singletons.

The sample consisted of peripheral blood. This TCR was recovered from a man aged 40-50 years with acute or convalescent COVID-19. The chain couples TRBV5-4 to TRBJ1-1, with 10 bases aligning to TRBD1. CDR3 in DNA: TGTGCCAGCAGCTCGGGGACAGGGGTTATGAACACTGAAGCTTTCTTT. Amino acid sequence: CASSSGTGVMNTEAFF.